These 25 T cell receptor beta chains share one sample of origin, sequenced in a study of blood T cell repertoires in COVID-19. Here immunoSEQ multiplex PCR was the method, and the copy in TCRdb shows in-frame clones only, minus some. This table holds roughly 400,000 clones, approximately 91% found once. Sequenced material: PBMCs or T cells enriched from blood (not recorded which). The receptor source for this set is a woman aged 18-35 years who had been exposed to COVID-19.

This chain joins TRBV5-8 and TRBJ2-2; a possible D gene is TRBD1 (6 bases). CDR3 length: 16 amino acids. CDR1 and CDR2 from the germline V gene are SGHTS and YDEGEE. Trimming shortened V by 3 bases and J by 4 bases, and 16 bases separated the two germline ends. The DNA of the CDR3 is TGTGCCAGCAGCTCGACCCACAGGGATGGCACCGGGGAGCTGTTTTTT. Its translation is CASSSTHRDGTGELFF.

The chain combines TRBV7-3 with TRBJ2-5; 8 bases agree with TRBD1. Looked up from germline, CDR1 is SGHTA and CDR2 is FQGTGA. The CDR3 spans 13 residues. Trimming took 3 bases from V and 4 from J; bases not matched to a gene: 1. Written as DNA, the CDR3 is TGTGCCAGCAGCTTGGGACAGGCAGAGACCCAGTACTTC. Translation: CASSLGQAETQYF. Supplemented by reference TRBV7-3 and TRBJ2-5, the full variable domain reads GAGVSQTPSNKVTEKGKYVELRCDPISGHTALYWYRQSLGQGPEFLIYFQGTGAADDSGLPNDRFFAVRPEGSVSTLKIQRTERGDSAVYLCASSLGQAETQYFGPGTRLLVL.

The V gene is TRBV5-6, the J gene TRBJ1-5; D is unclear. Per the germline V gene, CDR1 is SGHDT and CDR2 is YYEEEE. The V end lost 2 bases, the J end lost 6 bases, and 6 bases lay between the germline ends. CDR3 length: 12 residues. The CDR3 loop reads CASSFDSQPQHF. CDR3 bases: TGTGCCAGCAGCTTCGACTCTCAGCCCCAGCATTTT. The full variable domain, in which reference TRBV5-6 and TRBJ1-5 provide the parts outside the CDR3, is DAGVTQSPTHLIKTRGQQVTLRCSPKSGHDTVSWYQQALGQGPQFIFQYYEEEERQRGNFPDRFSGHQFPNYSSELNVNALLLGDSALYLCASSFDSQPQHFGDGTRLSIL.

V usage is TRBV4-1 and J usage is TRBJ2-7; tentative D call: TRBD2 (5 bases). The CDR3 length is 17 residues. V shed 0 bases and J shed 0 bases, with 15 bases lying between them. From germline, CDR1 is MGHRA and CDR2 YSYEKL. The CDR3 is CASSQDPKRRSSYEQYF. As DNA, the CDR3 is TGCGCCAGCAGCCAAGATCCAAAGCGGAGGAGCTCCTACGAGCAGTACTTC.

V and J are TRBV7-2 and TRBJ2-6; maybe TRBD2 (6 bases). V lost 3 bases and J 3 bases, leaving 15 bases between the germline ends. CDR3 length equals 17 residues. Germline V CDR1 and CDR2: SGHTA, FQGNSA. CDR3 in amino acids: CASSFVRGGGGANVLTF. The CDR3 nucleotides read TGTGCCAGCAGCTTTGTAAGGGGAGGTGGTGGGGCCAACGTCCTGACTTTC.

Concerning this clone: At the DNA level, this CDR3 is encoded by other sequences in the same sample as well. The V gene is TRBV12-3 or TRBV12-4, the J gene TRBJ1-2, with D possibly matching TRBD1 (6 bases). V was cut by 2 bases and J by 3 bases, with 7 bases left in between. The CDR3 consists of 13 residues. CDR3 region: CASSLQGYYGYTF. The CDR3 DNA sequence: TGTGCCAGCAGTTTACAGGGGTACTATGGCTACACCTTC.

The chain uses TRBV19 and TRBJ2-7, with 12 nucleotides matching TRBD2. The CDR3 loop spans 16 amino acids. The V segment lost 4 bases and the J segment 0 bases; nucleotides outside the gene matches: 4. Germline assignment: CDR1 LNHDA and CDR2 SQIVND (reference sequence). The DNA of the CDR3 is TGTGCCAGTAGTACCTTACTAGCGGGAGGCTCCTACGAGCAGTACTTC. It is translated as CASSTLLAGGSYEQYF.

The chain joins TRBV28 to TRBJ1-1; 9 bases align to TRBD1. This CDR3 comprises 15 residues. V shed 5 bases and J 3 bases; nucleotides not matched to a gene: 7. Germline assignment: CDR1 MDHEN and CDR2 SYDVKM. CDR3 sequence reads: CASSPRGQGYTEAFF. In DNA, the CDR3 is TGTGCCAGCAGTCCCAGGGGACAGGGATACACTGAAGCTTTCTTT. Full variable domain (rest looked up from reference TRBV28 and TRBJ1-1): DVKVTQSSRYLVKRTGEKVFLECVQDMDHENMFWYRQDPGLGLRLIYFSYDVKMKEKGDIPEGYSVSREKKERFSLILESASTNQTSMYLCASSPRGQGYTEAFFGQGTRLTVV.

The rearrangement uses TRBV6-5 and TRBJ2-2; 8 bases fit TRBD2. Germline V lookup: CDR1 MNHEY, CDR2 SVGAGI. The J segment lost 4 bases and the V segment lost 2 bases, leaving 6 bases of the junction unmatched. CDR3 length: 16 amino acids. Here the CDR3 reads CASSYTAGGPTGELFF. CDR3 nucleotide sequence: TGTGCCAGCAGTTACACGGCGGGAGGCCCCACCGGGGAGCTGTTTTTT.

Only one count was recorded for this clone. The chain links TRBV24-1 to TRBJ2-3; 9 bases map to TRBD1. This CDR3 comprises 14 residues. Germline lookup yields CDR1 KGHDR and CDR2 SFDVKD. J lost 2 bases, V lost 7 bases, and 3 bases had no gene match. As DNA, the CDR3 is TGTGCCACCAGCGGACAGGGGCTCACAGATACGCAGTATTTT. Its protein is CATSGQGLTDTQYF.

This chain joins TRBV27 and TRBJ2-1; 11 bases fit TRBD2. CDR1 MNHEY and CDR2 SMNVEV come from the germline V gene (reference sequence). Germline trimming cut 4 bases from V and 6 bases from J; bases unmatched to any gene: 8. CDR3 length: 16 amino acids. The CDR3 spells CASSSSLAGASNEQFF. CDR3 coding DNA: TGTGCCAGCAGTTCCTCACTAGCGGGAGCGTCCAATGAGCAGTTCTTC.

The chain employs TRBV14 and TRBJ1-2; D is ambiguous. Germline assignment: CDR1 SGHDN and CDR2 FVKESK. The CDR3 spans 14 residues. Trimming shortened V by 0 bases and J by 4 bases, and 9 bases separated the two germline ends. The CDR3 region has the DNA TGTGCCAGCAGCCAAGATCCCAGGATCTATGGCTACACCTTC. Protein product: CASSQDPRIYGYTF.

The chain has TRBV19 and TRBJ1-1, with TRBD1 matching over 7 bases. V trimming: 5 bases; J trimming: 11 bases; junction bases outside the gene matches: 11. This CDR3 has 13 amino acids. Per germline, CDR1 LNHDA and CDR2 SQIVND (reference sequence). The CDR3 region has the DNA TGTGCCAGTAGTCTTGGGACAGACAAGGTCGCTTTCTTT. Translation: CASSLGTDKVAFF.

In nucleotides, the CDR3 is TGTGCCAGCAGTCACTCGTTAGAGCAGTTCTTC. It is translated as CASSHSLEQFF. This sequence joins TRBV28 and TRBJ2-1; D is ambiguous. There are 11 residues in the CDR3. V was pared by 5 bases and J by 10 bases, with 9 bases between. Germline assignment: CDR1 MDHEN and CDR2 SYDVKM.

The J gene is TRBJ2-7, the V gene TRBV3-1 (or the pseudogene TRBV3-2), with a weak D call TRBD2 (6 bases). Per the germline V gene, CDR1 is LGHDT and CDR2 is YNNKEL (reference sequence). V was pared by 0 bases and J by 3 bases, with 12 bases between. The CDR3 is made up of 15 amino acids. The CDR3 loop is CASSQDPYGSYEQYF. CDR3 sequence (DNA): TGTGCCAGCAGCCAAGATCCCTACGGGAGCTACGAGCAGTACTTC.

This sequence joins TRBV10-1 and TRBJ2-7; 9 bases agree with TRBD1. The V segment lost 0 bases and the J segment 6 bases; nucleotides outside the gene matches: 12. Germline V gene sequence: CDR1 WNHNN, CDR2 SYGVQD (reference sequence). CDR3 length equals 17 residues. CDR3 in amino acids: CASSESTRRGQGSEQYF. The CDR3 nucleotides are TGCGCCAGCAGTGAGTCGACTCGGAGGGGACAGGGATCCGAGCAGTACTTC.

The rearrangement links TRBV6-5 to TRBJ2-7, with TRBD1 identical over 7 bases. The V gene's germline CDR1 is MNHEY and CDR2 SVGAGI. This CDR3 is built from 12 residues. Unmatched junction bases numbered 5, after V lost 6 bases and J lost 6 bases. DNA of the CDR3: TGTGCCAGCAGAAAGGGACAGTTCGAGCAGTACTTC. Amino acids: CASRKGQFEQYF.

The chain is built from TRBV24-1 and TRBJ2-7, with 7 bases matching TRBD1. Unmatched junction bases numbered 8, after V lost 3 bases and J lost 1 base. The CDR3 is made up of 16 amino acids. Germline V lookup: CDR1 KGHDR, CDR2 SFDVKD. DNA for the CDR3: TGTGCCACCAGTGATACCGGGACAGCCCGTTCCTACGAGCAGTACTTC. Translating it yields CATSDTGTARSYEQYF.

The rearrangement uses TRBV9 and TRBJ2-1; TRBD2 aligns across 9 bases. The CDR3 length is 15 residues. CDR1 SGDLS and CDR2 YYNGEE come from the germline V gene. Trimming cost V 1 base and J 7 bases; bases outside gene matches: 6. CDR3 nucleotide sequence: TGTGCCAGCAGCGTAATTAGCGGGAGTATGAATGAGCAGTTCTTC. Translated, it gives CASSVISGSMNEQFF.

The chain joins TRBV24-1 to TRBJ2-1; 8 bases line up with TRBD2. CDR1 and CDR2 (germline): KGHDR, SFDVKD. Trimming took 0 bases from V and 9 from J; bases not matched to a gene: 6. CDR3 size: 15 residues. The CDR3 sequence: CATSDLQRAGGEQFF. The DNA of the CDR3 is TGTGCCACCAGTGATTTGCAAAGGGCGGGAGGTGAGCAGTTCTTC.

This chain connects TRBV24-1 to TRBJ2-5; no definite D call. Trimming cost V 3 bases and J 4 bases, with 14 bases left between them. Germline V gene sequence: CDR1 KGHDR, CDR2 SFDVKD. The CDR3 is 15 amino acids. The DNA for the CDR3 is TGTGCCACCAGTGATACGACTCGGCAGAGAGAGACCCAGTACTTC. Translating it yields CATSDTTRQRETQYF.

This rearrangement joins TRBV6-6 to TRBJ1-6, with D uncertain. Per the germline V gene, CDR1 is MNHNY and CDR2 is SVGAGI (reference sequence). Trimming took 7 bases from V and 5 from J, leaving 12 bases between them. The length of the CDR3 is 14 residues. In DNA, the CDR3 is TGTGCCAGCACTACTAGGCCAGATAATTCACCCCTCCACTTT. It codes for CASTTRPDNSPLHF.

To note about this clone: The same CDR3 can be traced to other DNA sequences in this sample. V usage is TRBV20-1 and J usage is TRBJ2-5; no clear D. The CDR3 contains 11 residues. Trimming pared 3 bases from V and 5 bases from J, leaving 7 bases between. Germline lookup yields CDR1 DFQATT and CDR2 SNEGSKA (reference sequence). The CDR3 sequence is CSASSRETQYF. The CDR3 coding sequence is TGCAGTGCTAGTTCCCGGGAGACCCAGTACTTC.

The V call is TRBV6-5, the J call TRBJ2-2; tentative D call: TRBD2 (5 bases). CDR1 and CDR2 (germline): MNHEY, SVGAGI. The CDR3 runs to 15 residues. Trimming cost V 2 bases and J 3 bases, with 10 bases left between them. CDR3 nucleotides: TGTGCCAGCAGTTACGGTCTAGCCTACACCGGGGAGCTGTTTTTT. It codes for CASSYGLAYTGELFF.

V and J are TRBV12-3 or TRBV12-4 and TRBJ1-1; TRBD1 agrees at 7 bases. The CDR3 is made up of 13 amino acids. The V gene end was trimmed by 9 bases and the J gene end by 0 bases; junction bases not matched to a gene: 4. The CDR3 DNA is TGTGCCAGTTCGACAGGGCTGAACACTGAAGCTTTCTTT. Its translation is CASSTGLNTEAFF.